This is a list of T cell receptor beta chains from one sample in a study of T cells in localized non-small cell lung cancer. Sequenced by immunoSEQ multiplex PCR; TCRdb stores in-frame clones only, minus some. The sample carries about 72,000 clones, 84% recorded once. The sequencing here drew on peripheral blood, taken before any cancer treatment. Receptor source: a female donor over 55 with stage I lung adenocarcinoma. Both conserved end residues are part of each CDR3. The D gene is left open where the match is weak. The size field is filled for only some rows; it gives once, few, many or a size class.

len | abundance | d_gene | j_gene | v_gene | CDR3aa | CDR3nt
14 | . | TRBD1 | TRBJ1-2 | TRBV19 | CASTPDRGDYGYTF | TGTGCCAGTACCCCCGACAGGGGGGACTATGGCTACACCTTC
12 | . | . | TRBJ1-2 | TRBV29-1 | CSGGDGYYGYTF | TGCAGCGGGGGGGACGGCTACTATGGCTACACCTTC
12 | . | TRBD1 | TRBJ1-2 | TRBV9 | CASSGGQGAITF | TGTGCCAGCAGCGGCGGACAGGGGGCGATCACCTTC
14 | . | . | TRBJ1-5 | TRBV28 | CASSFLGGNQPQHF | TGTGCCAGCAGTTTTTTGGGGGGCAATCAGCCCCAGCATTTT
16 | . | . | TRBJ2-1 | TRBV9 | CASSVATLAGDNEQFF | TGTGCCAGCAGCGTAGCGACCCTAGCTGGCGACAATGAGCAGTTCTTC
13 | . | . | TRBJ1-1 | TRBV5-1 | CASSLGQGSEAFF | TGCGCCAGCAGCTTGGGGCAGGGTTCTGAAGCTTTCTTT
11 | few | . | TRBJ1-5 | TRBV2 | CASSEETSKHF | TGTGCCAGCAGTGAAGAGACCTCCAAGCATTTT
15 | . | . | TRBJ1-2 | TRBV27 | CASSQDRLPLYGYTF | TGTGCCAGCAGCCAGGATCGCCTACCTCTCTATGGCTACACCTTC
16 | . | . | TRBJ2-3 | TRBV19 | CASSIGGGGGADTQYF | TGTGCCAGTAGTATAGGTGGGGGTGGTGGAGCAGATACGCAGTATTTT
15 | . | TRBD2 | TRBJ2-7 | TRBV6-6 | CASTYSLAGGYEQYF | TGTGCCAGCACCTACAGCCTAGCGGGAGGCTACGAGCAGTACTTC
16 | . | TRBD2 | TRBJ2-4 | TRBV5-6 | CASSSGLAGGQNIQYF | TGTGCCAGCAGCTCGGGACTAGCGGGAGGGCAGAACATTCAGTACTTC
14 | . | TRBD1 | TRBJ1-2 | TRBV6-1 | CASSVDRAGGGYTF | TGTGCCAGCAGTGTTGACAGGGCAGGTGGAGGCTACACCTTC
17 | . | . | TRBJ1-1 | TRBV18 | CASSSNLAGTGNTEAFF | TGTGCCAGCTCATCCAACCTTGCCGGGACGGGGAACACTGAAGCTTTCTTT
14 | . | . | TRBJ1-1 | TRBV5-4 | CASSLVGGSAEAFF | TGTGCCAGCAGCTTGGTGGGGGGAAGCGCTGAAGCTTTCTTT
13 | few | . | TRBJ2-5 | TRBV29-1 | CSVEVHAGETQYF | TGCAGCGTTGAAGTCCACGCGGGGGAGACCCAGTACTTC
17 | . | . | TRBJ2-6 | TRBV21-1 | CASPPGQDTSGANVLTF | TGTGCCAGCCCCCCGGGACAGGACACCTCTGGGGCCAACGTCCTGACTTTC
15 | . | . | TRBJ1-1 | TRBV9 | CASSVEGRADTEAFF | TGTGCCAGCAGCGTAGAGGGCCGGGCGGACACTGAAGCTTTCTTT
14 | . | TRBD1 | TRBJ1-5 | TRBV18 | CASSPTGLNQPQHF | TGTGCCAGCTCACCGACAGGGCTCAATCAGCCCCAGCATTTT
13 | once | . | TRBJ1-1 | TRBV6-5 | CASSYSGTFAAFF | TGTGCCAGCAGTTACTCGGGGACATTCGCAGCTTTCTTT
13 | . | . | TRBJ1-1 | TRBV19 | CASSKGRGTEAFF | TGTGCCAGTAGTAAGGGCAGGGGCACTGAAGCCTTCTTT
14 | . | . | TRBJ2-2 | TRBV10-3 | CAISASGNTGELFF | TGTGCCATCAGTGCCTCCGGGAACACCGGGGAGCTGTTTTTT
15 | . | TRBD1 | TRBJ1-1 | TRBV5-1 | CASSRGQEMNTEAFF | TGCGCCAGCAGCCGAGGACAGGAGATGAACACTGAAGCTTTCTTT
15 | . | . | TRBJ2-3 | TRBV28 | CASSGGGSLSDTQYF | TGTGCCAGCAGTGGGGGCGGGAGTTTGTCAGATACGCAGTATTTT
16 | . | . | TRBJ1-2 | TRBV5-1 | CASSLISSLPQEGYTF | TGCGCCAGCAGCTTAATATCGTCGCTGCCGCAGGAAGGCTACACCTTC
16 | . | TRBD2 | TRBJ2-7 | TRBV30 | CAWSPSGLAGSYEQYF | TGTGCCTGGAGTCCCTCGGGACTAGCGGGATCCTACGAGCAGTACTTC
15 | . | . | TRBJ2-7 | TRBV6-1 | CASSGLSGGSYEQYF | TGTGCCAGCAGTGGGTTGAGTGGGGGCAGTTACGAGCAGTACTTC
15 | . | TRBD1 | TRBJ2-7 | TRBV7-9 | CASSSRDRPSYEQYF | TGTGCCAGCAGCTCGAGGGACAGACCCTCCTACGAGCAGTACTTC